The sequence of this TCR beta chain was determined in a study of regulatory T cells in long-lasting Graves disease. Study-level background: Graves' disease counted as persistent after over 5 years of antithyroid drugs with positive TSH receptor antibodies. Study-wide results and limits: Persistent-disease Graves' patients showed less TCR diversity than new cases. Thyroid tissue went unstudied; only peripheral blood was examined.

The time point is: persistent/refractory GD, antithyroid drugs over 5 years with positive TRAb. Construction of the TCR library relied on RNA isolated from PBMCs. In Xi'an, China, an endocrinology department was the source of patients. The TCR beta library used iRepertoire HTBI primers with Arm-PCR amplification of CDR3. One entry per CDR3 protein, called by TCRdb with MiXCR from the multiplex PCR reads. The profile shows 650,000 to 850,000 distinct CDR3 sequences, around 32% of them singletons. This clonotype has at least ten counts. Its antigen is unknown. The CDR3 spans 14 residues. Germline CDR1 is SGHAT and CDR2 is FQNNGV. The V and J ends lost 5 bases and 4 bases respectively, with 14 bases between them.

The chain links TRBV11-2 to TRBJ1-1; D gene uncertain. Sample: peripheral blood mononuclear cells (PBMCs), taken when the disease was refractory, from a patient treated with antithyroid drugs. The clonotype comes from a female donor with Graves disease. The CDR3 sequence is CASSHSNPLTEAFF. The CDR3 DNA sequence: TGTGCCAGCAGCCACAGTAACCCCCTCACTGAAGCTTTCTTT. The entire variable domain, with the rest obtained from reference TRBV11-2 and TRBJ1-1, is as follows: EAGVAQSPRYKIIEKRQSVAFWCNPISGHATLYWYQQILGQGPKLLIQFQNNGVVDDSQLPKDRFSAERLKGVDSTLKIQPAKLEDSAVYLCASSHSNPLTEAFFGQGTRLTVV.